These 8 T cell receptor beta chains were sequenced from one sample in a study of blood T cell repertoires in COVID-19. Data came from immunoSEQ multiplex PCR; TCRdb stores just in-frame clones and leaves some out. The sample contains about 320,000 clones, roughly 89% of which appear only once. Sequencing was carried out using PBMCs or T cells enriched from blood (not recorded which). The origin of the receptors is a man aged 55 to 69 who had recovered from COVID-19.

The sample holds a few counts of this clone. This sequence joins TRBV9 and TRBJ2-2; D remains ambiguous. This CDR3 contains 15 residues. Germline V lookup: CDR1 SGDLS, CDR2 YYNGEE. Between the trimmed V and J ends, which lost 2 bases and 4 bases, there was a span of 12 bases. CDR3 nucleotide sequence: TGTGCCAGCAGCGTCCTCGAGATCCTCACCGGGGAGCTGTTTTTT. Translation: CASSVLEILTGELFF.

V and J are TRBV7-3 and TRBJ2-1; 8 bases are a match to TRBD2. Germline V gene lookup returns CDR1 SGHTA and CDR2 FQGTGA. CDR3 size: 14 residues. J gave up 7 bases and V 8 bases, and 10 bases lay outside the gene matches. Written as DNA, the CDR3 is TGTGCCAGCTACCTTAGCGGGGCGGGAAATGAGCAGTTCTTC. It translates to CASYLSGAGNEQFF.

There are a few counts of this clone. CDR3 bases: TGCGCCAGCAGTGTCAGCGGAAGCACCGGGGAGCTGTTTTTT. Translating gives CASSVSGSTGELFF. This chain connects TRBV4-3 to TRBJ2-2; TRBD2 might be the D (5 bases). Trimming took 6 bases from V and 4 from J, leaving 12 bases between them. Per germline, CDR1 LGHNA and CDR2 YSLEER. CDR3 length equals 14 residues.

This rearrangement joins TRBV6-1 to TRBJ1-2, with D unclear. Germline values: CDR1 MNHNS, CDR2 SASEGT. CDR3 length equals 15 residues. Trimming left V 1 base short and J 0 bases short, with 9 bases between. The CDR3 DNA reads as TGTGCCAGCAGTGAAGGCAACACAGCTAACTATGGCTACACCTTC. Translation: CASSEGNTANYGYTF.

The CDR3 DNA reads TGTGCCAGCAGCCTACTCTCCCGGACAGGATCCGTCCTTGGCTACACCTTC. Its protein product is CASSLLSRTGSVLGYTF. The chain employs TRBV7-8 and TRBJ1-2, with 7 bases matching TRBD1. Losses at the gene ends were 5 bases for V and 7 bases for J; bases not matched to a gene: 19. The CDR3 spans 17 residues. Germline lookup yields CDR1 SGHVS and CDR2 FQNEAQ. The whole variable domain, remainder taken from reference TRBV7-8 and TRBJ1-2, is GAGVSQSPRYKVAKRGQDVALRCDPISGHVSLFWYQQALGQGPEFLTYFQNEAQLDKSGLPSDRFFAERPEGSVSTLKIQRTQQEDSAVYLCASSLLSRTGSVLGYTFGSGTRLTVV.

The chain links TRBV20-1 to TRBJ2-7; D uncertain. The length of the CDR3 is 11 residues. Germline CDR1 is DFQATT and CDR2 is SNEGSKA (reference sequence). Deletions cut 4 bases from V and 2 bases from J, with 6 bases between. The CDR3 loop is CSATPAYEQYF. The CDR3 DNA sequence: TGCAGTGCTACACCGGCCTACGAGCAGTACTTC.

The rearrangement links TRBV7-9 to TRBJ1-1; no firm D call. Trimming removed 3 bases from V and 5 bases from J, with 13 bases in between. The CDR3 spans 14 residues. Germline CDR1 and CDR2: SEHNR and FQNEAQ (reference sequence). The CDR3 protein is CASSFQAKGTEAFF. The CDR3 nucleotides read TGTGCCAGCAGCTTCCAGGCAAAAGGTACTGAAGCTTTCTTT.

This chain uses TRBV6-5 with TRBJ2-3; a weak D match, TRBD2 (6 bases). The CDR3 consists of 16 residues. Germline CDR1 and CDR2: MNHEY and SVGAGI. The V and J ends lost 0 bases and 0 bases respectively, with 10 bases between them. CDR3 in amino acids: CASSYSRRESTDTQYF. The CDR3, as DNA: TGTGCCAGCAGTTACTCGAGACGGGAGAGCACAGATACGCAGTATTTT.